A single sample gave rise to the 27 T cell receptor beta chains below, sequenced in a study of vaccination effects on CD4 cells after COVID-19. Repertoires were generated with immunoSEQ multiplex PCR, while TCRdb's copy carries only in-frame clones and drops some. This table has tens of thousands of clones, 60% to 80% appearing once. Within the ViraFEST assay, antigen-specific CD4+ T cells underwent expansion with viral peptide pools prior to sequencing. CD4+ T cell isolation took place after 10 days of culture. These TCRs are of unknown antigen specificity. This sample comprised CD4+ T cells from PBMCs cultured with HCoV-229E spike peptides, obtained before COVID-19 vaccination. The receptors were sampled from a human donor who received a COVID-19 vaccine.

The chain carries TRBV7-2 and TRBJ1-2; D not certain. V was cut by 5 bases and J by 3 bases, with 13 bases left in between. The CDR3 length is 14 residues. Germline values: CDR1 SGHTA, CDR2 FQGNSA. As DNA, the CDR3 is TGTGCCAGCAGCACGGCGGGAGGTGACTATGGCTACACCTTC. Residues: CASSTAGGDYGYTF.

This clone has a handful of counts. This rearrangement joins TRBV6-5 to TRBJ1-2, with D tentatively TRBD1 (6 bases). V was shortened by 5 bases and J by 4 bases, with 14 bases between the two germline ends. CDR3 size: 14 residues. The germline CDR1 and CDR2 sequences are MNHEY and SVGAGI. The CDR3 nucleotides are TGTGCCAGCAGTCCAGACAGGAACCTCTATGGCTACACCTTC. Residues: CASSPDRNLYGYTF.

This clone has more than one count but fewer than ten. The V gene is TRBV5-3, the J gene TRBJ2-7; 10 nucleotides agree with TRBD2. TRBV5-3 is flagged as an ORF with uncertain function. This CDR3 region has 15 residues. V lost 5 bases and J lost 0; bases outside the gene matches: 5. The DNA for the CDR3 is TGTGCCAGAAGGGCGGGACTAGCGAGCTCCTACGAGCAGTACGTC. Translated, it gives CARRAGLASSYEQYV.

The chain joins TRBV12-3 or TRBV12-4 to TRBJ1-2; the match to TRBD1 covers 8 bases. The CDR3 spans 13 residues. Trimming took 7 bases from V and 8 from J; bases not matched to a gene: 9. CDR3 protein: CASKNRTGSGYTF. The CDR3 DNA is TGTGCCAGCAAAAACCGGACAGGGAGCGGCTACACCTTC.

The chain joins TRBV30 to TRBJ1-5; 7 nucleotides agree with TRBD1. The V segment lost 0 bases and the J segment 0 bases; nucleotides outside the gene matches: 8. This CDR3 contains 17 residues. CDR1 and CDR2 from the germline V gene are GTSNPN and SVGIG (reference sequence). The chain's CDR3 is CAWSVGRGDYSNQPQHF. In DNA form, the CDR3 reads TGTGCCTGGAGTGTTGGCAGGGGGGACTATAGCAATCAGCCCCAGCATTTT.

This clone was detected a few times. This chain joins TRBV19 and TRBJ1-6; 7 bases are shared with TRBD1. The germline CDR1 and CDR2 sequences are LNHDA and SQIVND (reference sequence). The CDR3 length is 14 residues. Trimming took 3 bases from V and 8 from J; bases not matched to a gene: 4. The CDR3, as DNA: TGTGCCAGTAGTATTGGGACAGTGGATTCACCCCTCCACTTT. It yields the protein CASSIGTVDSPLHF.

The J gene is TRBJ1-1, the V gene TRBV19, with 7 bases aligning to TRBD1. Looked up from germline, CDR1 is LNHDA and CDR2 is SQIVND (reference sequence). With V trimmed by 3 bases and J by 2 bases, 9 bases remained unmatched. The CDR3 extends over 16 amino acids. CDR3 bases: TGTGCCAGTAGTATCGGGTCTGGGACAGACAACACTGAAGCTTTCTTT. This sequence encodes CASSIGSGTDNTEAFF.

The chain employs TRBV7-9 and TRBJ2-3, with 8 positions matching TRBD2. Per the germline V gene, CDR1 is SEHNR and CDR2 is FQNEAQ (reference sequence). This CDR3 is built from 14 residues. J was trimmed by 4 bases and V by 5 bases; bases with no gene match: 5. Written as DNA, the CDR3 is TGTGCCAGCAGCCGACTAGCGTCCCCAGATACGCAGTATTTT. Its translation: CASSRLASPDTQYF. Variable domain in full (rest from reference TRBV7-9 and TRBJ2-3): DTGVSQNPRHKITKRGQNVTFRCDPISEHNRLYWYRQTLGQGPEFLTYFQNEAQLEKSRLLSDRFSAERPKGSFSTLEIQRTEQGDSAMYLCASSRLASPDTQYFGPGTRLTVL.

This sequence joins TRBV10-1 and TRBJ1-1; TRBD1 matches at 7 bases. V lost 4 bases, J lost 5 bases, and 7 bases stayed unmatched. This CDR3 has 14 amino acids. From germline, CDR1 is WNHNN and CDR2 SYGVQD (reference sequence). CDR3 loop: CASSVDRMETEAFF. DNA for the CDR3: TGCGCCAGCAGTGTGGACAGGATGGAAACTGAAGCTTTCTTT.

This chain connects TRBV5-8 to TRBJ1-2; D call uncertain. Germline CDR1 and CDR2: SGHTS and YDEGEE. The length of the CDR3 is 15 residues. The V gene lost 0 bases and the J gene lost 4 bases, with 13 bases spanning the gap. This CDR3 reads CASSLGPENLYGYTF. The CDR3 DNA sequence: TGTGCCAGCAGCTTGGGTCCCGAAAACCTCTATGGCTACACCTTC.

This clone came up once. The J gene is TRBJ2-3, the V gene TRBV6-2 or TRBV6-3; D is tentatively TRBD1 or TRBD2 (6 bases each). Per germline, CDR1 MNHEY and CDR2 SVGEGT. The CDR3 sequence is 14 residues long. V dropped 6 bases and J dropped 0 bases, with 10 bases sitting between them. CDR3 sequence reads: CASSKGGSTDTQYF. Here the CDR3 DNA reads TGTGCCAGCAGCAAGGGGGGAAGCACAGATACGCAGTATTTT.

This clone was observed a handful of times. The gene calls are TRBV18 and TRBJ1-1, with D possibly being TRBD1 (6 bases). The CDR3 sequence is 14 residues long. Trimming left V 4 bases short and J 1 base short, with 10 bases between. The germline CDR1 and CDR2 sequences are KGHSH and LQKENI. The DNA for the CDR3 is TGTGCCAGCTCACTGGGACAAGGGAACACTGAAGCTTTCTTT. Its translation: CASSLGQGNTEAFF.

This clone was picked up one time. The V call is TRBV27, the J call TRBJ2-2; possibly TRBD1 for D (5 bases). The CDR3 spans 14 residues. V lost 4 bases, J lost 6 bases, and 12 bases lay in between. The V gene's germline CDR1 is MNHEY and CDR2 SMNVEV (reference sequence). This CDR3 is CASSSQGRAGELFF. CDR3 nucleotides: TGTGCCAGCAGTTCCCAGGGTAGGGCCGGGGAGCTGTTTTTT.

The chain recombines TRBV18 with TRBJ1-2; D might be TRBD1 (6 bases). From germline, CDR1 is KGHSH and CDR2 LQKENI. CDR3 length equals 15 residues. Trimming left V 6 bases short and J 2 bases short, with 16 bases between. The CDR3 DNA reads as TGTGCCAGCTCTATTGGACAGCAATTCAACTATGGCTACACCTTC. It translates to CASSIGQQFNYGYTF.

The chain is built from TRBV4-1 and TRBJ2-1, with 10 bases that match TRBD1. Germline CDR1 and CDR2: MGHRA and YSYEKL. This CDR3 contains 15 residues. V lost 4 bases and J lost 8; bases outside the gene matches: 8. CDR3 coding DNA: TGCGCCAGCAGCCCCGGACAGGGGGTTAGGTATGAGCAGTTCTTC. Protein product: CASSPGQGVRYEQFF.

The CDR3, as DNA: TGTGCCAGCTCCCAGGCGGGGGATAGAGAGTTCTTC. It yields the protein CASSQAGDREFF. The chain couples TRBV27 to TRBJ2-1, with 7 bases lining up with TRBD2. Germline assignment: CDR1 MNHEY and CDR2 SMNVEV (reference sequence). This CDR3 has 12 residues. After removal of 8 bases from V and 14 bases from J, the junction contained 12 bases not matched to a gene.

The rearrangement joins TRBV18 to TRBJ2-7; 10 bases fit TRBD2. CDR1 and CDR2 (germline): KGHSH, LQKENI. The CDR3 contains 16 residues. V was clipped by 4 bases and J by 9 bases; unmatched bases: 15. CDR3 nucleotide sequence: TGTGCCAGCTCACTAAGTAGCGGGGGGTATTACGAGCGGCAGTACGTC. It specifies CASSLSSGGYYERQYV.

V usage is TRBV24-1 and J usage is TRBJ2-5; 7 nucleotides match TRBD1. Germline V CDR1 and CDR2: KGHDR, SFDVKD. V lost 7 bases, J lost 5 bases, and 6 bases stayed unmatched. This CDR3 spans 13 amino acids. CDR3 in amino acids: CATSAGGRETQYF. The CDR3 DNA reads TGTGCCACCAGCGCAGGGGGACGGGAGACCCAGTACTTC.

This clone occurred once. The chain is built from TRBV5-5 and TRBJ2-5; TRBD2 matches at 10 bases. V was clipped by 4 bases and J by 5 bases; unmatched bases: 5. Germline V lookup: CDR1 SGHKS, CDR2 YYEKEE (reference sequence). CDR3 length: 14 residues. The CDR3 coding sequence is TGTGCCAGCAGCCAAGCGGGGGGGCTGGAGACCCAGTACTTC. Its protein is CASSQAGGLETQYF.

The V gene is TRBV6-6, the J gene TRBJ2-1, with D tentatively TRBD1 (6 bases). There are 15 residues in the CDR3. Germline loops: CDR1 MNHNY, CDR2 SVGAGI (reference sequence). V dropped 7 bases and J dropped 0 bases, with 13 bases sitting between them. CDR3 bases: TGTGCCAGCAATGATGACAGGAGCTCCTACAATGAGCAGTTCTTC. It specifies CASNDDRSSYNEQFF.

V and J are TRBV5-6 and TRBJ1-6; D remains unclear. The V gene's germline CDR1 is SGHDT and CDR2 YYEEEE. Trimming took off 3 bases at V and 7 bases at J, with 11 bases between the two ends. There are 14 residues in the CDR3. CDR3 nucleotides: TGTGCCAGCAGCTCCGCAAGGGTAAATTCACCCCTCCACTTT. Amino acid sequence: CASSSARVNSPLHF.

The chain is built from TRBV18 and TRBJ1-1; 9 positions match TRBD1. Germline V gene sequence: CDR1 KGHSH, CDR2 LQKENI. V dropped 3 bases and J dropped 6; count of bases not matched to a gene: 8. The CDR3 has 15 residues. In DNA form, the CDR3 reads TGTGCCAGCTCACCGTGGACAGGGGTGAAGGCTGAAGCTTTCTTT. Amino acids: CASSPWTGVKAEAFF.

The chain couples TRBV6-5 to TRBJ1-3; D not resolved. The CDR3 is 14 residues long. In germline, CDR1 is MNHEY, CDR2 SVGAGI. V shed 5 bases and J shed 3 bases, with 11 bases lying between them. The CDR3 region has the DNA TGTGCCAGCAGTCCTAATTACAGTGGAAACACCATATATTTT. Translating it yields CASSPNYSGNTIYF.

The V and J genes are TRBV27 and TRBJ1-2; weak D call: TRBD1 (5 bases). Trimming stripped 5 bases from V and 4 bases from J, with 11 bases between. The CDR3 sequence is 13 residues long. In germline, CDR1 is MNHEY, CDR2 SMNVEV (reference sequence). The CDR3 sequence is CASSPGRFYGYTF. CDR3 DNA: TGTGCCAGCAGTCCGGGACGGTTCTATGGCTACACCTTC.

The sample holds a few counts of this clone. The genes are TRBV18 and TRBJ1-5, with no clear D. There are 13 residues in the CDR3. Germline V gives CDR1 KGHSH, CDR2 LQKENI. Deletions cut 5 bases from V and 7 bases from J, with 12 bases between. CDR3 sequence (DNA): TGTGCCAGCTCAGCACAAACCGGGCAGCCCCAGCATTTT. Protein: CASSAQTGQPQHF.

This rearrangement joins TRBV5-1 to TRBJ2-2; D ambiguous. Germline CDR1 reads SGHRS; CDR2 reads YFSETQ. This CDR3 spans 15 amino acids. Trimming took 6 bases from V and 5 from J, leaving 17 bases between them. The CDR3: CASIQESLGTGELFF. In DNA form, the CDR3 reads TGCGCCAGCATCCAAGAGAGTTTGGGAACCGGGGAGCTGTTTTTT.

The V gene is TRBV7-8, the J gene TRBJ2-5; TRBD2 matches at 10 bases. Germline V CDR1 and CDR2: SGHVS, FQNEAQ. This CDR3 has 15 amino acids. With 9 bases clipped from V and 1 base from J, the junction kept 8 bases outside the gene matches. The CDR3 reads CASLLAGSLQETQYF. In DNA, the CDR3 is TGTGCCAGTTTACTAGCGGGGAGCCTCCAAGAGACCCAGTACTTC.